Listed here are 5 T cell receptor beta chains from one sample, sequenced in a study of blood T cell repertoires in COVID-19. TCRdb's table, derived via immunoSEQ multiplex PCR, lists solely in-frame clones and lacks some. This sample yields roughly 260,000 clones, of which about 89% are seen a single time; 2% to 3% belongs to the top ten. The specimen sequenced was peripheral blood. Every receptor here comes from a woman between 50 and 59 years old with acute or convalescent COVID-19.

V gene TRBV7-9 combines with J gene TRBJ2-1; 9 bases match TRBD2. The CDR3 is made up of 17 amino acids. V gave up 5 bases and J gave up 4 bases; unmatched junction bases: 12. CDR1 and CDR2 from the germline V gene are SEHNR and FQNEAQ (reference sequence). This chain's CDR3 is CASSHEEAGGPYNEQFF. In DNA, the CDR3 is TGTGCCAGCAGCCACGAGGAGGCGGGAGGGCCTTACAATGAGCAGTTCTTC. Drawing the rest from reference TRBV7-9 and TRBJ2-1, the complete variable domain is DTGVSQNPRHKITKRGQNVTFRCDPISEHNRLYWYRQTLGQGPEFLTYFQNEAQLEKSRLLSDRFSAERPKGSFSTLEIQRTEQGDSAMYLCASSHEEAGGPYNEQFFGPGTRLTVL.

This clone was observed a few times. The gene calls are TRBV7-9 and TRBJ1-5; 10 bases are a match to TRBD1. CDR3 size: 15 residues. V gave up 5 bases and J gave up 4 bases; unmatched junction bases: 5. CDR1 and CDR2 (germline): SEHNR, FQNEAQ (reference sequence). The CDR3 region has the DNA TGTGCCAGCAGCCCTGGGGACAGGGGTAATCAGCCCCAGCATTTT. It is translated as CASSPGDRGNQPQHF.

The V call is TRBV18, the J call TRBJ2-3; 8 bases align to TRBD1. V gave up 3 bases and J gave up 8 bases; unmatched junction bases: 7. Germline V gives CDR1 KGHSH, CDR2 LQKENI. CDR3 length: 14 residues. CDR3 nucleotide sequence: TGTGCCAGCTCACCGGACAGGGTGGGCGGTACGCAGTATTTT. Amino acid sequence: CASSPDRVGGTQYF. Full variable domain (remainder filled in from reference TRBV18 and TRBJ2-3): NAGVMQNPRHLVRRRGQEARLRCSPMKGHSHVYWYRQLPEEGLKFMVYLQKENIIDESGMPKERFSAEFPKEGPSILRIQQVVRGDSAAYFCASSPDRVGGTQYFGPGTRLTVL.

The chain uses TRBV28 and TRBJ1-1; 7 positions agree with TRBD1. The CDR3 extends over 11 amino acids. Germline V gene lookup returns CDR1 MDHEN and CDR2 SYDVKM. With V trimmed by 9 bases and J by 10 bases, 8 bases remained unmatched. The CDR3 spells CASKGGLGAFF. CDR3 sequence (DNA): TGTGCCAGTAAAGGGGGCCTTGGAGCTTTCTTT.

This chain connects TRBV5-4 to TRBJ2-3; maybe TRBD1 (5 bases). The CDR3 totals 15 residues. V shed 2 bases and J shed 0 bases, with 10 bases lying between them. From germline, CDR1 is SGHNT and CDR2 YYREEE (reference sequence). The CDR3, as DNA: TGTGCCAGCAGCTTTCCTTCAGGGAGCACAGATACGCAGTATTTT. Residues: CASSFPSGSTDTQYF.